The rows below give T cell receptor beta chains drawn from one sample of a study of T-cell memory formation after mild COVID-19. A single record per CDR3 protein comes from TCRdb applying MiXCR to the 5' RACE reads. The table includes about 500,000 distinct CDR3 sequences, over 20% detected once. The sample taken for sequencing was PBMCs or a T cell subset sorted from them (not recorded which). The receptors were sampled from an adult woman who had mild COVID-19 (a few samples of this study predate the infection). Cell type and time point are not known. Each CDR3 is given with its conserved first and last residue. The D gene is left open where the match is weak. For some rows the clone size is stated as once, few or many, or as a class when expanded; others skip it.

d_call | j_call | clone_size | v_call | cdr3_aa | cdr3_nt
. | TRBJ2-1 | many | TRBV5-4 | CASSLDSSSSYNEQFF | TGTGCCAGCAGCTTGGATAGCTCGAGCTCCTACAATGAGCAGTTCTTC
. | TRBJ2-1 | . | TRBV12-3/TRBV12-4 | CASSRGAVYEQFF | TGTGCCAGCAGCCGGGGGGCCGTGTATGAGCAGTTCTTC
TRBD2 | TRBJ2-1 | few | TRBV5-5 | CASSLSGFSYNEQFF | TGTGCCAGCAGCCTTAGCGGGTTTTCCTACAATGAGCAGTTCTTC
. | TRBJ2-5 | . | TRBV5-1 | CASSPAGTGGQETQYF | TGCGCCAGCAGCCCGGCGGGGACCGGCGGCCAAGAGACCCAGTACTTC
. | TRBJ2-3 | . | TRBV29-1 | CSVGPSGAYTSTDTQYF | TGCAGCGTTGGACCGAGCGGAGCCTACACTAGCACAGATACGCAGTATTTT
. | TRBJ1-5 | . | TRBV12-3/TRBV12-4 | CASSPWGVPQHF | TGTGCCAGCAGTCCTTGGGGTGTACCCCAGCATTTT
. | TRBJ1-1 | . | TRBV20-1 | CSANGLGVGTEAFF | TGCAGTGCTAACGGTTTAGGGGTGGGGACTGAAGCTTTCTTT
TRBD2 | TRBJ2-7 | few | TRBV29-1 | CSAPGLAGEQYF | TGCAGCGCGCCGGGACTAGCGGGCGAGCAGTACTTC
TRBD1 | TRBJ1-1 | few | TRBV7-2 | CASSVRGLSTEAFF | TGTGCCAGCAGCGTCAGGGGGCTGAGCACTGAAGCTTTCTTT
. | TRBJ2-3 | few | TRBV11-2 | CASTRSTAGSPTDTQYF | TGTGCCAGCACCAGAAGCACGGCTGGATCCCCCACAGATACGCAGTATTTT
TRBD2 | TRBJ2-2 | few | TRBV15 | CATSSGGATGELFF | TGTGCCACCAGCAGCGGGGGGGCAACCGGGGAGCTGTTTTTT
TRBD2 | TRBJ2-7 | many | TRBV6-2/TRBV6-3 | CASRSLAGGYEQYF | TGTGCCAGCAGATCCCTAGCGGGAGGTTACGAGCAGTACTTC
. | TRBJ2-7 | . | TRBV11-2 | CASSLASKEYEQYF | TGTGCCAGCAGCTTAGCCTCGAAGGAATACGAGCAGTACTTC
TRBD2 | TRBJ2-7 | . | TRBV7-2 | CASSLGTSFFYEQYF | TGTGCCAGCAGCCTTGGGACTAGTTTCTTCTACGAGCAGTACTTC
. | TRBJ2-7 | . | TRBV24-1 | CATSDMGEQYF | TGTGCCACCAGTGATATGGGGGAGCAGTACTTC
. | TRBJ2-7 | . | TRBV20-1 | CSARRDGYEQYF | TGCAGTGCTAGAAGGGACGGCTACGAGCAGTACTTC
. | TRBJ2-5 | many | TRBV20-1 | CSVLPGQGIETQYF | TGCAGTGTTTTACCGGGGCAGGGGATTGAGACCCAGTACTTC
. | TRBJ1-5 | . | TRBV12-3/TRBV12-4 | CASSLSGPQHF | TGTGCCAGCAGTTTATCGGGGCCCCAGCATTTT
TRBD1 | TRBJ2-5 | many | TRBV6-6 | CASNLRDRGRQTQYF | TGTGCCAGCAACCTCCGGGACAGGGGGCGACAGACCCAGTACTTC
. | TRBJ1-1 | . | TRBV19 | CASSGTRSRAFF | TGTGCCAGTAGTGGCACCAGGAGTAGAGCTTTCTTT
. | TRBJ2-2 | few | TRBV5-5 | CASSRNGNTGELFF | TGTGCCAGCAGTCGGAACGGGAACACCGGGGAGCTGTTTTTT
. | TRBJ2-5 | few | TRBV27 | CASSVWRGSQETQYF | TGTGCCAGCAGCGTCTGGCGGGGTTCCCAAGAGACCCAGTACTTC
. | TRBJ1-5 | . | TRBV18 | CASSPTEGRRLHF | TGTGCCAGCTCTCCGACAGAGGGGAGGCGGCTGCATTTT
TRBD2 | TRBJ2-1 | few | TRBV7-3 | CASSLRREYEQFF | TGTGCCAGCAGCTTAAGGCGGGAGTATGAGCAGTTCTTC
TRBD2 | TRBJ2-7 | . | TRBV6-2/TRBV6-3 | CASSSLGLGEQYF | TGTGCCAGCAGTTCCTTGGGACTAGGCGAGCAGTACTTC
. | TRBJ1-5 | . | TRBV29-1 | CSVEMSVNQPQHF | TGCAGCGTTGAAATGTCAGTCAATCAGCCCCAGCATTTT
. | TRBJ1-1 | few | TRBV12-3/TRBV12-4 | CASSLGGSVNTEAFF | TGTGCCAGCAGTTTAGGGGGTTCGGTGAACACTGAAGCTTTCTTT
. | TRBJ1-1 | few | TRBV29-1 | CSARLNTEAFF | TGCAGCGCCAGATTGAACACTGAAGCTTTCTTT
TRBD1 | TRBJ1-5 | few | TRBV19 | CASSIQTGDNQPQHF | TGTGCCAGTAGTATTCAGACAGGGGACAATCAGCCCCAGCATTTT
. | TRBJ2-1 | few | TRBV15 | CATSRVHGEQFF | TGTGCCACCAGCAGAGTCCATGGTGAGCAGTTCTTC
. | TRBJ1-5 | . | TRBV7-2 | CASSRGTPNQPQHF | TGTGCCAGCAGCCGCGGGACACCTAATCAGCCCCAGCATTTT
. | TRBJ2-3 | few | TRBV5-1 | CASSLESGPAVDTQYF | TGCGCCAGCAGCTTGGAATCTGGGCCCGCTGTTGATACGCAGTATTTT
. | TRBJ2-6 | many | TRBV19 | CASSIGVPSGANVLTF | TGTGCCAGTAGTATAGGGGTGCCCTCTGGGGCCAACGTCCTGACTTTC
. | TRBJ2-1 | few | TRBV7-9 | CASSSTSGLISYNEQFF | TGTGCCAGCAGCTCTACATCGGGACTTATCTCCTACAATGAGCAGTTCTTC
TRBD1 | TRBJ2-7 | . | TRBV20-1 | CSAEIPGQGYYEQYF | TGCAGTGCTGAGATCCCGGGACAGGGGTACTACGAGCAGTACTTC
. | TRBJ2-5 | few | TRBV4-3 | CASSPRGPNSGGETQYF | TGCGCCAGCAGCCCCCGTGGGCCCAACTCTGGAGGGGAGACCCAGTACTTC
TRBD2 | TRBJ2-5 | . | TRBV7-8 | CASSLALAGGPRETQYF | TGTGCCAGCAGCTTAGCGTTGGCGGGAGGGCCCCGAGAGACCCAGTACTTC
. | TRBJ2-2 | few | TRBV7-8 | CASALGNTGELFF | TGTGCCAGCGCCTTAGGGAACACCGGGGAGCTGTTTTTT
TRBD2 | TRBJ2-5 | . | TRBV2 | CASSGTSGGIQETQYF | TGTGCCAGCAGCGGGACTAGCGGGGGGATCCAAGAGACCCAGTACTTC
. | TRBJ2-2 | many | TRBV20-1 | CSARDPGPKGELFF | TGCAGTGCTAGAGACCCGGGACCCAAGGGGGAGCTGTTTTTT
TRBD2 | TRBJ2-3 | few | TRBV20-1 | CSAREGLAGASGTQYF | TGCAGTGCTAGAGAGGGACTAGCGGGGGCCTCAGGTACGCAGTATTTT
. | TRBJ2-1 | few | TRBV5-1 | CASSMEGGTYNEQFF | TGCGCCAGCAGTATGGAGGGGGGGACCTACAATGAGCAGTTCTTC
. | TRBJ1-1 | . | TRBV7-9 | CASSLRTAEAFF | TGTGCCAGCAGCTTAAGGACGGCTGAAGCTTTCTTT
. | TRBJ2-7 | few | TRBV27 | CASSRPSDRVRASGVSDEQYF | TGTGCCAGCAGTCGTCCCTCGGACAGGGTTCGGGCTAGCGGGGTCTCCGACGAGCAGTACTTC
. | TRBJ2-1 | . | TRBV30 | CAWSGLREFYNEQFF | TGTGCCTGGAGTGGATTACGGGAATTTTACAATGAGCAGTTCTTC
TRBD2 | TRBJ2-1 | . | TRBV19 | CASSIRRLAGPSQKYNEQFF | TGTGCCAGTAGTATTAGGAGGCTAGCGGGCCCTTCCCAAAAGTACAATGAGCAGTTCTTC
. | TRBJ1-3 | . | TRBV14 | CASSQVRRAYGNTIYF | TGTGCCAGCAGCCAAGTTCGGCGGGCCTACGGAAACACCATATATTTT
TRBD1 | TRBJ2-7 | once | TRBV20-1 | CSASRTGGFGVNEQYF | TGCAGTGCTTCTAGGACAGGGGGCTTCGGTGTAAACGAGCAGTACTTC
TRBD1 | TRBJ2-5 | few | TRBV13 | CASSNGQAQETQYF | TGTGCCAGCAGCAACGGACAGGCACAAGAGACCCAGTACTTC
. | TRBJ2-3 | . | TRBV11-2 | CASSFQRNTQYF | TGTGCCAGCAGCTTTCAGCGGAATACGCAGTATTTT
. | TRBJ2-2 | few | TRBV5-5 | CASSLGTAVAGELFF | TGTGCCAGCAGCTTGGGGACCGCCGTGGCCGGGGAGCTGTTTTTT
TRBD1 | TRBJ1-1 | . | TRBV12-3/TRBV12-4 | CASIRDRGLGTEAFF | TGTGCCAGCATACGGGACAGGGGGCTAGGAACTGAAGCTTTCTTT
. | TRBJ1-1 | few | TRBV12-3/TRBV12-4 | CASSSPRRLGEAFF | TGTGCCAGCAGTTCACCGAGGCGGCTGGGGGAAGCTTTCTTT
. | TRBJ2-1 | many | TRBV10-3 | CAISESSGMGNEQFF | TGTGCCATCAGTGAGTCTAGTGGGATGGGCAATGAGCAGTTCTTC
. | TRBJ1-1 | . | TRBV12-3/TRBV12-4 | CASSLNSLNTEAFF | TGTGCCAGCAGTTTAAACAGCCTGAACACTGAAGCTTTCTTT